These 4 T cell receptor beta chains were all obtained from the same sample, sequenced in a study of blood T cell repertoires in COVID-19. The data were produced by immunoSEQ multiplex PCR, yet TCRdb's version contains in-frame clones alone and is incomplete. The table records about 70,000 clones, approximately 84% of them present only once. What was sequenced was peripheral blood. The receptors come from a human donor in a cohort sampled during active COVID-19.

V gene TRBV7-8 combines with J gene TRBJ2-1; 13 bases map to TRBD2. CDR1 is SGHVS and CDR2 is FQNEAQ in the germline V gene. The CDR3 totals 19 residues. V shed 2 bases and J 0 bases; nucleotides not matched to a gene: 7. The CDR3 DNA is TGTGCCAGCAGCTTAAGACTAGCGGGGGGCGCGAGCTCCTACAATGAGCAGTTCTTC. Its translation is CASSLRLAGGASSYNEQFF.

The chain employs TRBV6-4 and TRBJ2-3; TRBD1 aligns across 8 bases. This CDR3 is built from 13 residues. V was pared by 0 bases and J by 13 bases, with 6 bases of the junction left unmatched. Germline CDR1 and CDR2: MRHNA and SNTAGT. DNA of the CDR3: TGTGCCAGCAGTGACTCCCCAGGGGGCAAAAAGTATTTT. Its protein is CASSDSPGGKKYF.

The chain is built from TRBV4-1 and TRBJ1-6; weak D call: TRBD1 (6 bases). The CDR3 consists of 16 residues. Trimming removed 5 bases from V and 9 bases from J, with 20 bases in between. Looked up from germline, CDR1 is MGHRA and CDR2 is YSYEKL. The CDR3 reads CASSSYPRGRGSPLHF. CDR3 bases: TGCGCCAGCAGCTCCTACCCCAGGGGCCGGGGTTCACCCCTCCACTTT.

CDR3 sequence reads: CASSYGPSGEYNEQFF. The CDR3 bases are TGTGCCAGCAGTTACGGGCCTAGCGGGGAATACAATGAGCAGTTCTTC. V gene TRBV6-6 combines with J gene TRBJ2-1, with 9 positions matching TRBD2. The CDR3 has 16 amino acids. The junction had 6 bases not matched to a gene; V was cut back by 2 bases and J by 4 bases. From germline, CDR1 is MNHNY and CDR2 SVGAGI (reference sequence).